This entry lists 16 T cell receptor beta chains sequenced from one sample in a study of shared clonotypes between healthy human individuals. Assay used: immunoSEQ multiplex PCR; TCRdb lists only in-frame clones, some missing. Of some 2.4 million clones in the sample, approximately 94% were seen once. The sequencing sample was made of naive CD4+ T cells from PBMCs. Indicated subset: CD45RA+ positively selected. The receptors were sampled from a man between 18 and 35 years old in good health. Some clones in this sample may be carry-over from other donors' samples.

This chain joins TRBV7-2 and TRBJ2-2, with D perhaps matching TRBD2 (5 bases). CDR1 is SGHTA, CDR2 FQGNSA, per germline. V was trimmed by 5 bases and J by 3 bases, leaving 13 bases between them. This CDR3 region has 15 residues. The CDR3 protein is CASSLRRPDTGELFF. CDR3 DNA: TGTGCCAGCAGCCTCAGGAGGCCGGACACCGGGGAGCTGTTTTTT.

For this clone: Other DNA sequences in this sample translate to the same CDR3. This chain links TRBV6-5 with TRBJ1-2, with D possibly TRBD1 on 5 matching bases. The CDR3 covers 13 residues. The V end lost 2 bases, the J end lost 4 bases, and 8 bases lay between the germline ends. The germline gives CDR1 MNHEY, CDR2 SVGAGI. CDR3 amino acids: CASSYRDGYGYTF. Here the CDR3 DNA reads TGTGCCAGCAGTTACCGGGACGGCTATGGCTACACCTTC.

The V and J genes are TRBV11-2 and TRBJ2-3; 9 bases map to TRBD2. This CDR3 has 19 amino acids. J lost 4 bases, V lost 1 base, and 15 bases had no gene match. The germline V gene has CDR1 SGHAT and CDR2 FQNNGV. The CDR3 coding sequence is TGTGCCAGCAGCTTAGTTACCCCCGCTAGCGGGAATCCTCCAGATACGCAGTATTTT. It specifies CASSLVTPASGNPPDTQYF.

CDR3: CASSLPQNYNEQFF. The DNA of the CDR3 is TGCGCCAGCAGCTTACCCCAAAACTACAATGAGCAGTTCTTC. The chain is built from TRBV5-1 and TRBJ2-1; D unclear. The V gene lost 2 bases and the J gene lost 3 bases, with 9 bases spanning the gap. From germline, CDR1 is SGHRS and CDR2 YFSETQ. The CDR3 is made up of 14 amino acids.

This clone was seen only once. The V call is TRBV7-8, the J call TRBJ2-1; D is undetermined. Between the trimmed V and J ends, which lost 1 base and 0 bases, there was a span of 4 bases. The CDR3 sequence is 14 residues long. Per the germline V gene, CDR1 is SGHVS and CDR2 is FQNEAQ. CDR3 in amino acids: CASSLDGSYNEQFF. The CDR3 bases are TGTGCCAGCAGCTTAGACGGCTCCTACAATGAGCAGTTCTTC. The variable domain in full, with the rest retrieved from reference TRBV7-8 and TRBJ2-1, is GAGVSQSPRYKVAKRGQDVALRCDPISGHVSLFWYQQALGQGPEFLTYFQNEAQLDKSGLPSDRFFAERPEGSVSTLKIQRTQQEDSAVYLCASSLDGSYNEQFFGPGTRLTVL.

The chain employs TRBV9 and TRBJ1-1; maybe TRBD1 (6 bases). The V end was cut by 3 bases, the J end by 8 bases, with 14 bases between. Germline V gene lookup returns CDR1 SGDLS and CDR2 YYNGEE. CDR3 length equals 13 residues. CDR3 protein: CASSAGAGGEAFF. The CDR3 nucleotides read TGTGCCAGCAGCGCAGGGGCTGGGGGCGAAGCTTTCTTT.

The gene calls are TRBV18 and TRBJ1-5; D unclear. From germline, CDR1 is KGHSH and CDR2 LQKENI. The CDR3 spans 13 residues. V lost 6 bases to trimming and J lost 4 bases, with 10 bases between them. DNA for the CDR3: TGTGCCAGCTCCTGGTACCGGAATCAGCCCCAGCATTTT. It codes for CASSWYRNQPQHF.

Written as DNA, the CDR3 is TGTGCCAGGACAGGGGCCTTTCTGACGATCTCTGGAAACACCATATATTTT. It specifies CARTGAFLTISGNTIYF. The gene calls are TRBV19 and TRBJ1-3, with 8 bases that match TRBD1. Unmatched junction bases numbered 13, after V lost 9 bases and J lost 0 bases. Germline assignment: CDR1 LNHDA and CDR2 SQIVND (reference sequence). This CDR3 is built from 17 residues.

This chain joins TRBV5-6 and TRBJ1-1; possibly TRBD1 for D (6 bases). The germline gives CDR1 SGHDT, CDR2 YYEEEE. The CDR3 has 18 residues. The germline V and J ends were trimmed by 2 bases and 0 bases, with 20 bases remaining between them. The CDR3 DNA reads TGTGCCAGCAGCTTCCTATCTACAGGGACGCAGATGAACACTGAAGCTTTCTTT. It specifies CASSFLSTGTQMNTEAFF. The whole variable domain, remainder taken from reference TRBV5-6 and TRBJ1-1, is DAGVTQSPTHLIKTRGQQVTLRCSPKSGHDTVSWYQQALGQGPQFIFQYYEEEERQRGNFPDRFSGHQFPNYSSELNVNALLLGDSALYLCASSFLSTGTQMNTEAFFGQGTRLTVV.

CDR3 sequence reads: CASRQTGPKQVETQYF. As DNA, the CDR3 is TGTGCCAGCAGGCAGACAGGGCCGAAGCAGGTGGAGACCCAGTACTTC. The chain combines TRBV28 with TRBJ2-5; 7 positions match TRBD1. Germline trimming cut 6 bases from V and 5 bases from J; bases unmatched to any gene: 15. The CDR3 contains 16 residues. Germline loops: CDR1 MDHEN, CDR2 SYDVKM.

This clone appeared once. V is TRBV7-2 and J is TRBJ2-7, with D perhaps matching TRBD2 (6 bases). The germline CDR1 and CDR2 sequences are SGHTA and FQGNSA. The CDR3 covers 15 residues. The V gene lost 5 bases and the J gene lost 5 bases, with 19 bases spanning the gap. In DNA form, the CDR3 reads TGTGCCAGCAGCCAGACCCTACTAGCAGTGGACGAGCAGTACTTC. Its protein product is CASSQTLLAVDEQYF.

The chain combines TRBV5-1 with TRBJ2-1; the match to TRBD1 covers 7 bases. CDR1 is SGHRS and CDR2 is YFSETQ in the germline V gene. V lost 6 bases and J lost 7; bases outside the gene matches: 7. The CDR3 runs to 13 residues. In nucleotides, the CDR3 is TGCGCCAGCATCGACAGGGTGAAAAATGAGCAGTTCTTC. Protein product: CASIDRVKNEQFF.

The chain carries TRBV6-6 and TRBJ2-7, with D tentatively TRBD1 (5 bases). The CDR3 has 12 residues. Germline-derived CDR1 and CDR2 are MNHNY and SVGAGI (reference sequence). V was cut by 8 bases and J by 0 bases, with 8 bases left in between. The DNA of the CDR3 is TGTGCCAGCGGGGCATTCTCCTACGAGCAGTACTTC. Protein sequence: CASGAFSYEQYF.

This chain joins TRBV5-5 and TRBJ1-1; no firm D call. The CDR3 is 12 amino acids. Trimming removed 4 bases at V and 8 bases at J, with 12 bases between. The germline V gene has CDR1 SGHKS and CDR2 YYEKEE (reference sequence). The CDR3 sequence: CASSLTLQEAFF. The CDR3 DNA follows: TGTGCCAGCAGCCTAACACTCCAGGAAGCTTTCTTT. The full variable domain, in which reference TRBV5-5 and TRBJ1-1 provide the parts outside the CDR3, is DAGVTQSPTHLIKTRGQQVTLRCSPISGHKSVSWYQQVLGQGPQFIFQYYEKEERGRGNFPDRFSARQFPNYSSELNVNALLLGDSALYLCASSLTLQEAFFGQGTRLTVV.

This clone showed up just once. V gene TRBV9 combines with J gene TRBJ2-1, with D perhaps matching TRBD2 (6 bases). Germline V gene sequence: CDR1 SGDLS, CDR2 YYNGEE. CDR3 length equals 14 residues. The germline V and J ends were trimmed by 7 bases and 7 bases, with 18 bases remaining between them. CDR3 in DNA: TGTGCCAGCGAGGGGACGGGACTGGGGAATGAGCAGTTCTTC. Protein product: CASEGTGLGNEQFF.

This rearrangement joins TRBV27 to TRBJ2-3; D assignment may be TRBD1 or TRBD2 (5 bases each). The CDR3 extends over 14 amino acids. The V gene lost 0 bases and the J gene lost 3 bases, with 7 bases spanning the gap. Germline CDR1 and CDR2: MNHEY and SMNVEV (reference sequence). The CDR3 DNA reads TGTGCCAGCAGTTTATCGGGACGAACAGATACGCAGTATTTT. Its protein is CASSLSGRTDTQYF.